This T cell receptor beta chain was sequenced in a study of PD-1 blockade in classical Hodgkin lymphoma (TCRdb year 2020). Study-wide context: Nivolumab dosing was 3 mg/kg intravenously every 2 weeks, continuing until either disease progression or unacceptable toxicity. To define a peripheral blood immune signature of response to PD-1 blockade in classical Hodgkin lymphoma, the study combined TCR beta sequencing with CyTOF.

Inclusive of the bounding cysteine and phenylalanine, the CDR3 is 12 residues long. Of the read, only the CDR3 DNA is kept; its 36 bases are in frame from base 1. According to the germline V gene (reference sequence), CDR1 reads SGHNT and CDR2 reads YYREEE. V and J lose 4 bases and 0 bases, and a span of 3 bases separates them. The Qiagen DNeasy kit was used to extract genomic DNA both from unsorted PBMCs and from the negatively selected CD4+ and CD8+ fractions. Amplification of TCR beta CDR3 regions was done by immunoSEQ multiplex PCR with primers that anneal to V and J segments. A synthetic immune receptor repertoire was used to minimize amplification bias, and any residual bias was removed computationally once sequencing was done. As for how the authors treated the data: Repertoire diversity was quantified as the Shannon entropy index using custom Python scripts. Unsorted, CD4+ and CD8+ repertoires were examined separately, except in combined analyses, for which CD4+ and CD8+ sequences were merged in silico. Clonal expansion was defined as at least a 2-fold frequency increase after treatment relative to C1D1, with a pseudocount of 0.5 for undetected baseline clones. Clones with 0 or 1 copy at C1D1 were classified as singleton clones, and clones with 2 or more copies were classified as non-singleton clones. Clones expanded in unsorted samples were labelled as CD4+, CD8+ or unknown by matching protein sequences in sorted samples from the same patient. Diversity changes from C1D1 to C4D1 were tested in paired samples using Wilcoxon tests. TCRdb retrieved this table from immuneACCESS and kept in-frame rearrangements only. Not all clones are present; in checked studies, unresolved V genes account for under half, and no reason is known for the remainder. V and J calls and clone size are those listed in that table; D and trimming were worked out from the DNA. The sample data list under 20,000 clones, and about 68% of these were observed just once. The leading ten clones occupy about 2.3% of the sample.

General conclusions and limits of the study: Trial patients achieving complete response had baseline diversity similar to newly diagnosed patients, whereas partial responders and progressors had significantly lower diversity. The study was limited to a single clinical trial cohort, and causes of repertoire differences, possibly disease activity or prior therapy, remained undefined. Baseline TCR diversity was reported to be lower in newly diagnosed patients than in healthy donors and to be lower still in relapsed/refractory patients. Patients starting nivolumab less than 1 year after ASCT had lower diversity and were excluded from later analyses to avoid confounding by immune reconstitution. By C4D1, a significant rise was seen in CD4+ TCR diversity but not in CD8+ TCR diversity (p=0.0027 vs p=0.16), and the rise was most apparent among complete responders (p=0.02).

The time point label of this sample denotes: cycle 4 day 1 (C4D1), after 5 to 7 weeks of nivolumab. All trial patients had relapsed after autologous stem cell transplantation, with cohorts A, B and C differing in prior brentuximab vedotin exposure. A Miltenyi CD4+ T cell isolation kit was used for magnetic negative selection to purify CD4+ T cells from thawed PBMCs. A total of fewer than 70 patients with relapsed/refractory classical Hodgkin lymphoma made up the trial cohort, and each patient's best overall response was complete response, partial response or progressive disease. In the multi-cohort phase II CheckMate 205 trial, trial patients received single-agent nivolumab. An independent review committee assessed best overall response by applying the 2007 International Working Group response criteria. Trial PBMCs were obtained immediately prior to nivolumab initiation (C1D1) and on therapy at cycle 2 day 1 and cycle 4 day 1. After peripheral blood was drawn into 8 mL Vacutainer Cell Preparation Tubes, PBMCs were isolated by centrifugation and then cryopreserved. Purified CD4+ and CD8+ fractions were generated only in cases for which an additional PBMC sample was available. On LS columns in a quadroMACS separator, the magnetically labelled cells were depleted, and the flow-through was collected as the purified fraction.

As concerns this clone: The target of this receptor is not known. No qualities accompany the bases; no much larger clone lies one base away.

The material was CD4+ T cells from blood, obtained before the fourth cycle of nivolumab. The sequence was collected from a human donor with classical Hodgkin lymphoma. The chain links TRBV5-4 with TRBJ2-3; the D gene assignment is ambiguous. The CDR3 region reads CASSDSTDTQYF. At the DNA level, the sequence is TGTGCCAGCAGCGACAGCACAGATACGCAGTATTTT.